The source of this T cell receptor (beta chain) is a study of cytomegalovirus exposure and HLA in healthy donors. Repertoires were generated with immunoSEQ multiplex PCR, while TCRdb's copy carries only in-frame clones and drops some. The data contain around 140,000 clones, 94% of them seen just once; the ten biggest clones take up less than 2%. Notes on the study in general: Investigators reported over 150 TCR beta chains as tied to cytomegalovirus.

On this clone itself: The antigen remains unidentified.

The receptor was derived from a man younger than 35 in good health and CMV-seropositive. Sequenced: PBMCs.

The CDR3 region is CASSLGGPGHGGEQYF. DNA for the CDR3: TGTGCCAGCAGCTTAGGGGGCCCGGGACATGGAGGCGAGCAGTACTTC. The chain employs TRBV7-2 and TRBJ2-7; the D gene is possibly TRBD1 (6 bases). The germline gives CDR1 SGHTA, CDR2 FQGNSA. The CDR3 runs 16 residues. The V end was cut by 1 base, the J end by 6 bases, with 19 bases between. The full variable domain, rest sourced from reference TRBV7-2 and TRBJ2-7, is GAGVSQSPSNKVTEKGKDVELRCDPISGHTALYWYRQSLGQGLEFLIYFQGNSAPDKSGLPSDRFSAERTGGSVSTLTIQRTQQEDSAVYLCASSLGGPGHGGEQYFGPGTRLTVT.